The rows below give T cell receptor beta chains drawn from one sample of a study of cytomegalovirus exposure and HLA in healthy donors. Assay: immunoSEQ multiplex PCR; the TCRdb copy retains only in-frame clones and omits some. This sample carries roughly 250,000 clones, 75% to 85% of them seen once, and the ten largest clones take less than 0.4%. The sample taken for sequencing was PBMCs. Every receptor here comes from a girl aged 2-10 years in good health and CMV-seronegative. CDR3s include the opening cysteine and the closing phenylalanine or tryptophan. A D gene is named only where the DNA matches it firmly. The size field is filled for only some rows; it gives once, few, many or a size class.

TRBJ2-7 | TRBV5-4 | . | . | CASSSQGEQYF | TGTGCCAGCAGCTCACAGGGCGAGCAGTACTTC
TRBJ1-6 | TRBV5-4 | once | . | CASSLGQGNSPLHF | TGTGCCAGCAGCTTGGGCCAGGGAAATTCACCCCTCCACTTT
TRBJ1-5 | TRBV28 | . | . | CASSQNRTSKIYSNQPQHF | TGTGCCAGCAGTCAGAATAGGACAAGCAAGATTTATAGCAATCAGCCCCAGCATTTT
TRBJ2-5 | TRBV6-4 | . | . | CASSNSRDYQETQYF | TGTGCCAGCAGTAATTCCCGGGACTACCAAGAGACCCAGTACTTC
TRBJ2-7 | TRBV27 | few | TRBD1 | CASSLKSTGVHEQYF | TGTGCCAGCAGTTTGAAGAGCACAGGGGTCCACGAGCAGTACTTC
TRBJ1-1 | TRBV4-1 | . | TRBD1 | CASSQDMGQGREAFF | TGCGCCAGCAGCCAAGATATGGGACAGGGAAGGGAAGCTTTCTTT
TRBJ2-7 | TRBV15 | . | . | CATAWGRFSYEQYF | TGTGCCACAGCGTGGGGCAGATTCTCCTACGAGCAGTACTTC
TRBJ2-7 | TRBV27 | . | . | CASTYRNEQYF | TGTGCCAGCACCTACAGAAACGAGCAGTACTTC
TRBJ1-1 | TRBV29-1 | . | . | CSVGHTNTEAFF | TGCAGCGTTGGACACACGAACACTGAAGCTTTCTTT
TRBJ2-5 | TRBV5-1 | . | TRBD2 | CASTSYGGREETQYF | TGCGCCAGCACCTCCTATGGGGGGAGGGAAGAGACCCAGTACTTC
TRBJ1-2 | TRBV9 | . | . | CASSVGVYGYTF | TGTGCCAGCAGCGTAGGCGTTTATGGCTACACCTTC
TRBJ1-1 | TRBV5-6 | . | . | CASSVGQGAREAFF | TGTGCCAGCAGCGTGGGACAAGGGGCGCGTGAAGCTTTCTTT
TRBJ2-3 | TRBV5-4 | . | . | CAIRASGHSTTDTQYF | TGTGCCATCCGGGCTTCGGGACACTCGACCACAGATACGCAGTATTTT
TRBJ1-1 | TRBV19 | few | TRBD1 | CASSIPGGTEAFF | TGTGCCAGTAGTATTCCAGGGGGCACTGAAGCTTTCTTT
TRBJ2-6 | TRBV10-3 | . | . | CAISEEPMSGVNVLTF | TGTGCCATCAGTGAGGAGCCTATGTCCGGGGTCAACGTCCTGACTTTC
TRBJ2-7 | TRBV9 | . | . | CASSVGQIDYEQYF | TGTGCCAGCAGCGTAGGACAGATAGACTACGAGCAGTACTTC
TRBJ2-3 | TRBV7-8 | few | TRBD2 | CASSLRTSGGADTQYF | TGTGCCAGCAGCCTACGGACTAGCGGGGGGGCAGATACGCAGTATTTT
TRBJ2-7 | TRBV25-1 | . | TRBD1 | CASSEGTGVPYEQYF | TGTGCCAGCAGTGAGGGGACAGGCGTCCCCTACGAGCAGTACTTC
TRBJ2-3 | TRBV27 | once | TRBD1 | CASSPQGDTDTQYF | TGTGCCAGCAGTCCGCAGGGGGACACAGATACGCAGTATTTT
TRBJ1-5 | TRBV19 | . | . | CASRAGKQPQHF | TGTGCCAGTAGGGCAGGTAAGCAGCCCCAGCATTTT
TRBJ2-7 | TRBV19 | few | TRBD2 | CASSPSGTSGTYEQYF | TGTGCCAGTAGTCCGTCCGGGACTAGCGGGACCTACGAGCAGTACTTC
TRBJ2-1 | TRBV27 | once | . | CASSFISRGENNEQFF | TGTGCCAGCAGTTTCATCTCCCGCGGGGAGAACAATGAGCAGTTCTTC
TRBJ1-1 | TRBV19 | . | . | CASSIRTDRTMNTEAFF | TGTGCCAGTAGTATCCGGACAGACCGTACCATGAACACTGAAGCTTTCTTT
TRBJ2-3 | TRBV13 | few | TRBD2 | CASNRGGRYTDTQYF | TGTGCCAGCAACCGGGGGGGCCGGTACACAGATACGCAGTATTTT
TRBJ1-1 | TRBV10-3 | . | . | CAISGETFMNTEAFF | TGTGCCATCAGCGGGGAGACATTCATGAACACTGAAGCTTTCTTT
TRBJ1-1 | TRBV18 | . | TRBD1 | CASSPNQLGQSGAEAFF | TGTGCCAGCTCACCGAACCAATTGGGACAGTCAGGGGCTGAAGCTTTCTTT
TRBJ2-4 | TRBV1 | . | . | CTSSQDYGLLGKNIQYF | TGCACCAGCAGCCAAGATTATGGGCTTCTCGGCAAAAACATTCAGTACTTC
TRBJ2-7 | TRBV29-1 | . | . | CSVEPIAGAYEQYF | TGCAGCGTCGAACCTATAGCCGGAGCCTACGAGCAGTACTTC
TRBJ2-3 | TRBV4-1 | . | TRBD2 | CASSQGWLAGGYSTDTQYF | TGCGCCAGCAGCCAAGGGTGGCTAGCGGGGGGGTATAGCACAGATACGCAGTATTTT
TRBJ2-1 | TRBV2 | . | TRBD2 | CASTPQRGGSEQFF | TGTGCCAGCACTCCCCAGCGGGGGGGCAGTGAGCAGTTCTTC
TRBJ1-2 | TRBV18 | . | . | CASSQQDRNYGYTF | TGTGCCAGCTCACAGCAGGACAGAAACTATGGCTACACCTTC
TRBJ2-7 | TRBV28 | . | TRBD1 | CASSLPHRGSSYEQYF | TGTGCCAGCAGTCTTCCTCACAGGGGAAGCTCCTACGAGCAGTACTTC